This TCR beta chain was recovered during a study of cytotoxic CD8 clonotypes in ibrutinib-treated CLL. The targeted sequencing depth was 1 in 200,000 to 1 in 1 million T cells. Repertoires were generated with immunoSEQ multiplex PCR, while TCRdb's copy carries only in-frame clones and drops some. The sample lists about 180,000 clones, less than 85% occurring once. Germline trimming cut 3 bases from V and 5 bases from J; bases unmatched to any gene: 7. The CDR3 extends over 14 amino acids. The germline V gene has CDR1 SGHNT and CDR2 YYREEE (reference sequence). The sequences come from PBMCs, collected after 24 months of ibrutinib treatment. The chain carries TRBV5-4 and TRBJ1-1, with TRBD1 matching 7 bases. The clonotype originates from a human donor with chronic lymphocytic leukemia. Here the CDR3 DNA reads TGTGCCAGCAGCTCCGGACAGGAATGGACTGAAGCTTTCTTT. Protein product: CASSSGQEWTEAFF.